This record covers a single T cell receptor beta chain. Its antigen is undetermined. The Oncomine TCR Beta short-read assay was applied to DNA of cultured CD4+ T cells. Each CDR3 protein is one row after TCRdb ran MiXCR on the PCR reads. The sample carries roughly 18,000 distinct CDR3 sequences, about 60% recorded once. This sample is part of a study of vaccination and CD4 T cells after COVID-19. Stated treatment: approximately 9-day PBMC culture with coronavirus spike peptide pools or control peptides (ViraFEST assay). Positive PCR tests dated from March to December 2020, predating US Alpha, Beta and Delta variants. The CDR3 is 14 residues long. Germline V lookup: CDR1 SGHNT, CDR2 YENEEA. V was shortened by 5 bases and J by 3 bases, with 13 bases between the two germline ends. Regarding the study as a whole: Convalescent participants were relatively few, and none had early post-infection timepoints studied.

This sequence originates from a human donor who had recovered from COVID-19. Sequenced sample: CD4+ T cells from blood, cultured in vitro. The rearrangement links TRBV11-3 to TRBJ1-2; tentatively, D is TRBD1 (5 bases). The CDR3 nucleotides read TGTGCCAGCAGCCCCTCAGGAGGGGACTATGGCTACACCTTC. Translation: CASSPSGGDYGYTF.